The TCR beta chain under discussion was sequenced for a study of shared T cell receptors in the human thymus. This CDR3 region has 15 residues. Germline CDR1 SGHVS, CDR2 FQNEAQ. V lost 5 bases and J lost 4; bases outside the gene matches: 9. Produced via immunoSEQ multiplex PCR; TCRdb's table is partial and in-frame only. Found here are some 660,000 clones, 70% to 90% of them singletons; the top ten hold roughly 0.0087%. These data also featured in a second study, about human thymus T cells. That publication notes: Usage of V and J genes appeared biased in thymic and blood repertoires.

The sequencing input was thymocytes. The receptor's source is a boy younger than two with a congenital heart defect. The chain employs TRBV7-8 and TRBJ2-7, with 9 bases identical to TRBD2. CDR3 loop: CASSAGTSRIYEQYF. In DNA form, the CDR3 reads TGTGCCAGCAGCGCCGGGACTAGCAGGATATACGAGCAGTACTTC.